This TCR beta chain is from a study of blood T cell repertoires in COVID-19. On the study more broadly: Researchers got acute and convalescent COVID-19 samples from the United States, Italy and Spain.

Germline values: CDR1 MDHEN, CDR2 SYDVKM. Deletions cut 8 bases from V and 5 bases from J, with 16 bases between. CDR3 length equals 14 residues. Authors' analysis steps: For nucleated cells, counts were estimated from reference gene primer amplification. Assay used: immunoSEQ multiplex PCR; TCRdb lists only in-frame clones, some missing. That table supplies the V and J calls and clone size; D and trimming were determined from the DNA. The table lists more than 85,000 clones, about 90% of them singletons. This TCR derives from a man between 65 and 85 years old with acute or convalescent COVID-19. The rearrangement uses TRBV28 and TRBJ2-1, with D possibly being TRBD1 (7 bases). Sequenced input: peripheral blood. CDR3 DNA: TGTGCCAGCTTAAGGGGGCGGGATAACAATGAGCAGTTCTTC. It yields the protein CASLRGRDNNEQFF.